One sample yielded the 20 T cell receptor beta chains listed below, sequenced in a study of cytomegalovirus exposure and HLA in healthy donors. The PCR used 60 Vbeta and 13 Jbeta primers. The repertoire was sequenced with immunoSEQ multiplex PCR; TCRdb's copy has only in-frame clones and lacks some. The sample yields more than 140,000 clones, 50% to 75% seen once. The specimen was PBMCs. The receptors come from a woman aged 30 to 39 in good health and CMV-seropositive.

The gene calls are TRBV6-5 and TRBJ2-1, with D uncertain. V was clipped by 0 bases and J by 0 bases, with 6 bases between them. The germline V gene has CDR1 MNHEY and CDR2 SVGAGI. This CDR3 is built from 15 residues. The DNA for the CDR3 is TGTGCCAGCAGTTACTCGAGGAGCTCCTACAATGAGCAGTTCTTC. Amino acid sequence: CASSYSRSSYNEQFF.

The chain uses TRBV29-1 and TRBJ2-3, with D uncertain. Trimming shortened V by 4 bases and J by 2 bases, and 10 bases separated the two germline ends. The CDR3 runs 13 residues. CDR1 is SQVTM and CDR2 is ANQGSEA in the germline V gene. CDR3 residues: CSVGAGVTDTQYF. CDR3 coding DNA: TGCAGCGTTGGCGCCGGAGTCACAGATACGCAGTATTTT.

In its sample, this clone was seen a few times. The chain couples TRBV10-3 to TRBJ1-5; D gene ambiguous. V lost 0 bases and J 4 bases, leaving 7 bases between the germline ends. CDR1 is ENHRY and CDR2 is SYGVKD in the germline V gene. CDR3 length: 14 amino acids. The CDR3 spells CAISESLGNQPQHF. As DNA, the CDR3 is TGTGCCATCAGTGAGTCGCTCGGGAATCAGCCCCAGCATTTT.

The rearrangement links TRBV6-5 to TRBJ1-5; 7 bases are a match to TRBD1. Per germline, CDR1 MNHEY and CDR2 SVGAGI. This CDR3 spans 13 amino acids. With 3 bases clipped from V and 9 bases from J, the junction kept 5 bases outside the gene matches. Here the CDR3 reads CASSYNRGAPQHF. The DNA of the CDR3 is TGTGCCAGCAGTTATAACAGGGGAGCGCCCCAGCATTTT.

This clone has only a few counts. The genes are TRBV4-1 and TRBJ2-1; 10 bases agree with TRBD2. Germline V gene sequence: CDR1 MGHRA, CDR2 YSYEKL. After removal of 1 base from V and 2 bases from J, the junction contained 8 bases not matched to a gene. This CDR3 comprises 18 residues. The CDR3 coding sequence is TGCGCCAGCAGCCAAGGGGCTAGCGGGAGATGGCCCTACAATGAGCAGTTCTTC. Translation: CASSQGASGRWPYNEQFF.

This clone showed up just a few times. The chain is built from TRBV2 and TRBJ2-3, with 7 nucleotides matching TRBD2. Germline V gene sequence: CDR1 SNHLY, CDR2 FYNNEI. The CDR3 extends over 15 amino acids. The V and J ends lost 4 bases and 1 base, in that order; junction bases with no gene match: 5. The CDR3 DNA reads TGTGCCAGCAGTGTTGGTCTAGCGGGCACAGATACGCAGTATTTT. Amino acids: CASSVGLAGTDTQYF.

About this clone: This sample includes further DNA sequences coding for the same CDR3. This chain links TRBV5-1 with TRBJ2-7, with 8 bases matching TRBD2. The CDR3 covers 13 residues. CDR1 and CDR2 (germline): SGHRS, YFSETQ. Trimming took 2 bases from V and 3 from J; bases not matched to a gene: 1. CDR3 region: CASSLLADYEQYF. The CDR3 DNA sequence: TGCGCCAGCAGCTTACTAGCGGACTACGAGCAGTACTTC.

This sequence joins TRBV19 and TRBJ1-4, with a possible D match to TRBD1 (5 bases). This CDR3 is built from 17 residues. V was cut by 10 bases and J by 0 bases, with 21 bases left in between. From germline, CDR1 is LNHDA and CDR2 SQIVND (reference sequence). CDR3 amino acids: CATGRAAGRATNEKLFF. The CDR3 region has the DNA TGTGCCACAGGAAGGGCAGCGGGGCGTGCAACTAATGAAAAACTGTTTTTT.

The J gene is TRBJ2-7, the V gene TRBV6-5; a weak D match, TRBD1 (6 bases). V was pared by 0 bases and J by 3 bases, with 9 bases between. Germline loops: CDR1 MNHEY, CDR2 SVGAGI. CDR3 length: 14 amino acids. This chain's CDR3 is CASSYSGTSYEQYF. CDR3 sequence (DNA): TGTGCCAGCAGTTACTCGGGGACAAGCTACGAGCAGTACTTC.

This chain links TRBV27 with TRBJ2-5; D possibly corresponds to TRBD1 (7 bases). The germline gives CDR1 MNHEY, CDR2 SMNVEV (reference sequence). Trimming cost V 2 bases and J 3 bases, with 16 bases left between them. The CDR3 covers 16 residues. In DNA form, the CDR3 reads TGTGCCAGCAGTTTAAGGGTACAGGGGAGGAAAGAGACCCAGTACTTC. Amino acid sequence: CASSLRVQGRKETQYF.

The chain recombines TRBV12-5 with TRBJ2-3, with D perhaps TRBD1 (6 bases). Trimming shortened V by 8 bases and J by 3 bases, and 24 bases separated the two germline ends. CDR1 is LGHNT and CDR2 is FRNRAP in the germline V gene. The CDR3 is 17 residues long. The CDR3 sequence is CASLKGRAQGGTDTQYF. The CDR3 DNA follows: TGTGCTAGTTTGAAGGGAAGGGCACAGGGTGGAACAGATACGCAGTATTTT.

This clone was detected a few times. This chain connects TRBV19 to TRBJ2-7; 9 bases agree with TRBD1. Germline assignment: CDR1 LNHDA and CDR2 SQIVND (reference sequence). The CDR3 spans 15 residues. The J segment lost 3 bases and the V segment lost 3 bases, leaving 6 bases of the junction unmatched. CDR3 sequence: CASSIQRQGDYEQYF. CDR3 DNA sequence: TGTGCCAGTAGTATCCAAAGACAGGGGGACTACGAGCAGTACTTC.

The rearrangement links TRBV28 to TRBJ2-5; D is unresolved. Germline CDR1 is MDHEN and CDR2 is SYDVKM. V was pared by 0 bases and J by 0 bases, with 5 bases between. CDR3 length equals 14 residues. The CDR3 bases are TGTGCCAGCAGTTTATGGGCCAACCAAGAGACCCAGTACTTC. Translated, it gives CASSLWANQETQYF.

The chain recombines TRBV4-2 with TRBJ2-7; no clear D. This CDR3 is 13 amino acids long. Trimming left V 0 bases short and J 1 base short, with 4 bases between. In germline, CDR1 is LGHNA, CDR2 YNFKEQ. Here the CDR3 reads CASSQETSYEQYF. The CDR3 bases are TGTGCCAGCAGCCAAGAGACTTCCTACGAGCAGTACTTC.

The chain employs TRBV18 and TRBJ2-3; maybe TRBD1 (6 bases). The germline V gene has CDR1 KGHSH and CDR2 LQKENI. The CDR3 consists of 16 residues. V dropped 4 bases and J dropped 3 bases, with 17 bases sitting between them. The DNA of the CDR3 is TGTGCCAGCTCACATAGTCAGGGGAGCCTTACAGATACGCAGTATTTT. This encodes CASSHSQGSLTDTQYF.

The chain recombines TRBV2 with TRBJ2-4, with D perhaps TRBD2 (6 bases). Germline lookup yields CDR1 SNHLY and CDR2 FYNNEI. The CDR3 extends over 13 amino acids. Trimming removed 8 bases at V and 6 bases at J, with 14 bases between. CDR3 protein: CASVEGSGNIQYF. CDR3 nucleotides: TGTGCCAGCGTGGAGGGCTCAGGAAACATTCAGTACTTC.

The CDR3 reads CASARGATNEKLFF. For the CDR3, the DNA is TGTGCCAGCGCACGGGGGGCAACTAATGAAAAACTGTTTTTT. The chain has TRBV5-6 and TRBJ1-4; perhaps TRBD1 as D (5 bases). Germline CDR1 and CDR2: SGHDT and YYEEEE. This CDR3 region has 14 residues. Trimming shortened V by 7 bases and J by 0 bases, and 10 bases separated the two germline ends.

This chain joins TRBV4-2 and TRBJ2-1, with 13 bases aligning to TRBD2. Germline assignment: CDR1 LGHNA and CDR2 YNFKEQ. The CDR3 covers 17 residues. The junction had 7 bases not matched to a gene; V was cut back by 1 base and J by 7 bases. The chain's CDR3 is CASSQVLAGGPSNEQFF. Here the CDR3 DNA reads TGTGCCAGCAGCCAAGTACTAGCGGGAGGGCCTTCAAATGAGCAGTTCTTC.

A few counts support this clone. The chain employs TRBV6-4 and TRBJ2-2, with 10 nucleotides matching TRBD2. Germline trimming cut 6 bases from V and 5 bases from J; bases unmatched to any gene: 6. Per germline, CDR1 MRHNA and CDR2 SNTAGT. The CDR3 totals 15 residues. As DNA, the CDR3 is TGTGCCAGCAGCCGCATAGCGGGGGGTACCGGGGAGCTGTTTTTT. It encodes CASSRIAGGTGELFF.

The chain's CDR3 is CASSRSYNEQFF. In DNA form, the CDR3 reads TGTGCCAGCTCTCGCTCCTACAATGAGCAGTTCTTC. The rearrangement uses TRBV2 and TRBJ2-1; no reliable D call. Germline V gives CDR1 SNHLY, CDR2 FYNNEI. Deletions cut 8 bases from V and 0 bases from J, with 5 bases between. This CDR3 has 12 residues.